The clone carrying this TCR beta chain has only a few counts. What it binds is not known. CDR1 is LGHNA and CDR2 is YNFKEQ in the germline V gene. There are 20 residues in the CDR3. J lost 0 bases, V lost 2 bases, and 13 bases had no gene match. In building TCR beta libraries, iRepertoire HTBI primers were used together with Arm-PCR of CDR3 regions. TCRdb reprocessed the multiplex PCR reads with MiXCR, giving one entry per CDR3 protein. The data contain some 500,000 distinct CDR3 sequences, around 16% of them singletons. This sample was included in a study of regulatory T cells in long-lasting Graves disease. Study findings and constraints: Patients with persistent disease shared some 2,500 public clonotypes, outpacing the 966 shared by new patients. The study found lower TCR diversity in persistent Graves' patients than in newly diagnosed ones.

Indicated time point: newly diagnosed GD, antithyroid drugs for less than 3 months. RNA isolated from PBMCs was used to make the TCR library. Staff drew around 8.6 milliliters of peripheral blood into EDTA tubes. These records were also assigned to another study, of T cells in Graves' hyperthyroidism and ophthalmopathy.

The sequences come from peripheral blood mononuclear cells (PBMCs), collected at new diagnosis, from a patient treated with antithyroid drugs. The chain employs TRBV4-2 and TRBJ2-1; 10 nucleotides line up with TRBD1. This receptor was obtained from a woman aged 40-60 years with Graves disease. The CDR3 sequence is CASSQITGTGEFSSYNEQFF. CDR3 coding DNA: TGTGCCAGCAGCCAAATAACCGGGACAGGGGAATTTAGCTCCTACAATGAGCAGTTCTTC.